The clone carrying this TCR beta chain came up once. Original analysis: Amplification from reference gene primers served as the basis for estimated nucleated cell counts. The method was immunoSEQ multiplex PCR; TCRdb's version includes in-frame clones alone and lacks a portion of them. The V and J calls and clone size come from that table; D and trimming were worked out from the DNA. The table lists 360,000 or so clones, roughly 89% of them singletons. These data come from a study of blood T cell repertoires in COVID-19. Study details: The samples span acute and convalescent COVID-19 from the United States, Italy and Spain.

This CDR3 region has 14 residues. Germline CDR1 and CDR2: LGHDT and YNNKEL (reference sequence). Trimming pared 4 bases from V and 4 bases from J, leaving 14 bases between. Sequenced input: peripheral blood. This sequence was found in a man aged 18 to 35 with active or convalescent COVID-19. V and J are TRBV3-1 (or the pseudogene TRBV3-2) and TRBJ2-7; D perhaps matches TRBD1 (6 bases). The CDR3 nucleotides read TGTGCCAGCAGCCCACCTCAGGACAGTTACGAGCAGTACTTC. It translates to CASSPPQDSYEQYF.